The rows below give T cell receptor beta chains drawn from one sample of a study of cytomegalovirus exposure and HLA in healthy donors. TCRdb's table, derived via immunoSEQ multiplex PCR, lists solely in-frame clones and lacks some. The data show around 120,000 clones, with approximately 89% seen just once and about 1.8% held by the top ten. Sequenced material: PBMCs. These TCRs come from a man aged 18 to 29 in good health and CMV-seronegative. CDR3s include the opening cysteine and the closing phenylalanine or tryptophan. The order of the fields is J gene, V gene, clone size, D gene, CDR3 protein, CDR3 DNA. D genes are given only for firm matches. Only part of the rows carry a size: once, few, many, or a class if the clone is expanded.

TRBJ2-7 | TRBV11-3 | NA | NA | CASSSLGRVSYEQYF | TGTGCCAGCAGCTCCCTGGGCAGGGTCAGCTACGAGCAGTACTTC
TRBJ2-2 | TRBV19 | NA | TRBD2 | CASSILSGGIANTGELFF | TGTGCCAGTAGTATACTTAGCGGGGGGATCGCGAACACCGGGGAGCTGTTTTTT
TRBJ2-7 | TRBV2 | once | NA | CASSGLGAKDSYEQYF | TGTGCCAGCAGTGGTCTAGGTGCGAAAGATTCCTACGAGCAGTACTTC
TRBJ2-7 | TRBV4-1 | NA | TRBD2 | CASSQAAGVDEQYF | TGCGCCAGCAGCCAAGCAGCGGGAGTTGACGAGCAGTACTTC
TRBJ2-7 | TRBV6-5 | NA | NA | CASKFGRKAYEQYF | TGTGCCAGCAAGTTTGGCAGAAAAGCCTACGAGCAGTACTTC
TRBJ1-5 | TRBV15 | NA | NA | CATSRALQGHGPQHF | TGTGCCACCAGCAGAGCCCTCCAGGGACATGGGCCCCAGCATTTT
TRBJ2-5 | TRBV5-8 | NA | TRBD2 | CASRRERGGTSVGLTQYF | TGTGCCAGCAGGAGGGAGCGGGGGGGAACTTCAGTCGGCTTGACCCAGTACTTC
TRBJ1-5 | TRBV4-3 | NA | TRBD1 | CASSPHDRGRQPQHF | TGCGCCAGCAGCCCCCACGACAGGGGGCGTCAGCCCCAGCATTTT
TRBJ2-7 | TRBV7-2 | NA | NA | CASSLAPPTALSYEQYF | TGTGCCAGCAGCTTAGCCCCGCCTACAGCTCTTTCCTACGAGCAGTACTTC
TRBJ2-1 | TRBV10-3 | NA | NA | CAIEAYNEQFF | TGTGCCATCGAGGCTTACAATGAGCAGTTCTTC
TRBJ1-1 | TRBV29-1 | NA | NA | CSGSTGNTEAFF | TGCAGCGGATCCACAGGGAACACTGAAGCTTTCTTT
TRBJ2-3 | TRBV5-6 | NA | NA | CASSPNAGWPDTQYF | TGTGCCAGCAGCCCAAACGCCGGGTGGCCAGATACGCAGTATTTT
TRBJ1-3 | TRBV11-2 | NA | NA | CASSSIMGEGPGNTIYF | TGTGCCAGCAGCTCAATAATGGGTGAGGGCCCTGGAAACACCATATATTTT
TRBJ2-7 | TRBV11-3 | NA | NA | CASSLDANTYEQYF | TGTGCCAGCAGCTTAGACGCTAATACCTACGAGCAGTACTTC
TRBJ1-1 | TRBV6-5 | NA | TRBD1 | CASVVHRGGTEAFF | TGTGCCAGCGTCGTTCACAGGGGAGGAACTGAAGCTTTCTTT
TRBJ2-5 | TRBV11-2 | NA | TRBD2 | CASSLLGSGRAGETQYF | TGTGCCAGCAGCTTATTAGGTAGCGGGAGGGCCGGGGAGACCCAGTACTTC
TRBJ1-1 | TRBV7-9 | NA | NA | CASSPVEGKTEAFF | TGTGCCAGCAGCCCTGTGGAGGGCAAAACTGAAGCTTTCTTT
TRBJ2-7 | TRBV12-5 | few | NA | CASGLAAGQHYEQYF | TGTGCTAGTGGTTTGGCCGCGGGACAGCACTACGAGCAGTACTTC
TRBJ2-7 | TRBV28 | once | NA | CASSLAGYEQYF | TGTGCCAGCAGCCTCGCGGGCTACGAGCAGTACTTC
TRBJ2-1 | TRBV6-1 | NA | TRBD1 | CASSGSLPGQGSNEQFF | TGTGCCAGCAGTGGATCCTTACCGGGACAGGGCTCGAATGAGCAGTTCTTC
TRBJ2-3 | TRBV18 | NA | TRBD2 | CASSERVAGNTDTQYF | TGTGCCAGCTCCGAACGGGTAGCGGGGAACACAGATACGCAGTATTTT
TRBJ1-1 | TRBV11-2 | NA | TRBD1 | CASSSTTGTVMNTEAFF | TGTGCCAGCAGCTCCACCACCGGGACAGTTATGAACACTGAAGCTTTCTTT
TRBJ2-7 | TRBV18 | NA | TRBD1 | CASSPSVRDRESYEQYF | TGTGCCAGCTCACCATCCGTGCGAGACAGGGAGTCCTACGAGCAGTACTTC
TRBJ2-1 | TRBV30 | NA | TRBD2 | CAWTSGGYNEQFF | TGTGCCTGGACTAGCGGGGGCTACAATGAGCAGTTCTTC
TRBJ2-7 | TRBV5-1 | NA | TRBD1 | CASTRDSLSYEQYF | TGCGCCAGCACCCGGGACAGTCTTTCCTACGAGCAGTACTTC
TRBJ2-7 | TRBV7-9 | NA | NA | CASTLEAQGKQYF | TGTGCCAGCACCCTTGAAGCCCAGGGGAAGCAGTACTTC
TRBJ1-5 | TRBV28 | NA | TRBD1 | CASGEDRMKDSNQPQHF | TGTGCCAGCGGGGAGGACAGGATGAAGGATAGCAATCAGCCCCAGCATTTT
TRBJ2-3 | TRBV20-1 | NA | NA | CSAHRADTQYF | TGCAGTGCCCACAGAGCAGATACGCAGTATTTT
TRBJ2-3 | TRBV5-8 | NA | TRBD1 | CASSGGDRGRKDTQYF | TGTGCCAGCAGCGGGGGAGACAGGGGGCGTAAAGATACGCAGTATTTT
TRBJ2-1 | TRBV19 | NA | TRBD2 | CASSIPGLAADNEQFF | TGTGCCAGTAGTATCCCCGGACTAGCGGCTGACAATGAGCAGTTCTTC
TRBJ1-2 | TRBV13 | few | NA | CASSKTDYGYTF | TGTGCCAGCAGCAAGACAGATTATGGCTACACCTTC
TRBJ2-7 | TRBV9 | NA | TRBD1 | CASSVGTGAYEQYF | TGTGCCAGCAGCGTAGGGACAGGGGCCTACGAGCAGTACTTC
TRBJ2-7 | TRBV18 | NA | NA | CASSPPGTSYEQYF | TGTGCCAGCTCACCACCGGGGACTTCATACGAGCAGTACTTC
TRBJ2-5 | TRBV5-4 | NA | TRBD1 | CASSLEDRVGETQYF | TGTGCCAGCAGCTTGGAGGACAGGGTGGGGGAGACCCAGTACTTC
TRBJ1-1 | TRBV28 | NA | NA | CASSLFPVPEAFF | TGTGCCAGCAGTTTATTTCCGGTTCCGGAAGCTTTCTTT
TRBJ2-7 | TRBV7-2 | NA | NA | CASSLNSQGPYEQYF | TGTGCCAGCAGCTTAAATTCCCAGGGCCCCTACGAGCAGTACTTC
TRBJ1-1 | TRBV29-1 | NA | TRBD1 | CSVERPGGDTEAFF | TGCAGCGTTGAGAGACCAGGGGGTGACACTGAAGCTTTCTTT
TRBJ1-1 | TRBV7-6 | NA | NA | CASSLGTEANTEAFF | TGTGCCAGCAGCTTAGGGACAGAAGCAAACACTGAAGCTTTCTTT
TRBJ1-6 | TRBV5-6 | NA | NA | CASSPERGGRSPLHF | TGTGCCAGCAGCCCGGAGAGAGGAGGTCGCTCACCCCTCCACTTT
TRBJ2-7 | TRBV14 | NA | NA | CASSQDFLRSGEQYF | TGTGCCAGCAGCCAAGATTTTTTACGGTCAGGCGAGCAGTACTTC
TRBJ2-1 | TRBV4-3 | NA | TRBD1 | CASSQEDRGGGNEQFF | TGCGCCAGCAGCCAAGAGGACAGGGGAGGTGGCAATGAGCAGTTCTTC
TRBJ2-1 | TRBV11-3 | NA | TRBD2 | CASSPRGRDDEQFF | TGTGCCAGCAGCCCCCGAGGGAGGGACGATGAGCAGTTCTTC
TRBJ1-1 | TRBV7-9 | NA | TRBD1 | CASSSTGSDTEAFF | TGTGCCAGCAGCTCGACAGGGTCGGACACTGAAGCTTTCTTT
TRBJ2-1 | TRBV7-9 | NA | NA | CASTGISYNEQFF | TGTGCCAGCACAGGGATCTCCTACAATGAGCAGTTCTTC
TRBJ2-7 | TRBV6-5 | once | TRBD2 | CASDNRLAGPSEQYF | TGTGCCAGCGACAACCGACTAGCGGGTCCGTCCGAGCAGTACTTC
TRBJ2-3 | TRBV5-6 | NA | TRBD2 | CASSLELAGQDTQYF | TGTGCCAGCAGCTTGGAGCTAGCGGGGCAGGATACGCAGTATTTT
TRBJ1-2 | TRBV28 | NA | TRBD1 | CASTPRTGPPYGYTF | TGTGCCAGCACCCCGAGGACAGGCCCCCCCTATGGCTACACCTTC
TRBJ1-2 | TRBV2 | NA | NA | CASSADMYYGYTF | TGTGCCAGCAGTGCCGACATGTACTATGGCTACACCTTC
TRBJ2-1 | TRBV28 | NA | TRBD2 | CASSSELAGTGNEQFF | TGTGCCAGCAGTTCCGAGCTAGCGGGAACGGGCAATGAGCAGTTCTTC
TRBJ1-6 | TRBV10-3 | few | TRBD1 | CAIRRGQGGSPLHF | TGTGCCATCAGGCGAGGACAGGGGGGTTCACCCCTCCACTTT
TRBJ1-2 | TRBV6-6 | NA | NA | CASSYDGGLVDTF | TGTGCCAGCAGTTACGACGGGGGACTGGTTGATACCTTC
TRBJ2-2 | TRBV21-1 | NA | NA | CASKLAGEMGELFF | TGTGCCAGCAAACTAGCGGGAGAGATGGGGGAGCTGTTTTTT
TRBJ1-2 | TRBV5-1 | NA | TRBD1 | CASSWGDRENYGYTF | TGCGCCAGCAGCTGGGGGGACAGGGAGAACTATGGCTACACCTTC
TRBJ2-7 | TRBV5-6 | NA | NA | CASSLQGGRYYEQYF | TGTGCCAGCAGCCTCCAGGGAGGTAGATACTACGAGCAGTACTTC